This T cell receptor (beta chain) derives from a study of blood T cell repertoires in COVID-19. The wider study: PBMCs, B-cell-depleted T cells, or T cells were the source of the cDNA or gDNA that made up the material.

Per germline, CDR1 SQVTM and CDR2 ANQGSEA. V lost 2 bases, J lost 8 bases, and 16 bases lay in between. The CDR3 has 14 residues. The assay was immunoSEQ multiplex PCR, and TCRdb's table has in-frame clones only and misses some. The sample contains around 340,000 clones, 86% of which appear only once. Participants, roughly 18 to 100 years old, spanned 25 or so US areas. Cohort allocation depended upon clinical history that participants reported. The sample taken for sequencing was PBMCs or T cells enriched from blood (not recorded which). This TCR was sampled from a woman in her 40s with acute COVID-19. The gene calls are TRBV29-1 and TRBJ1-3; weak D call: TRBD1 (5 bases). CDR3 in amino acids: CSVEIGGYQYTIYF. The CDR3 DNA is TGCAGCGTTGAAATCGGGGGATATCAATACACCATATATTTT.